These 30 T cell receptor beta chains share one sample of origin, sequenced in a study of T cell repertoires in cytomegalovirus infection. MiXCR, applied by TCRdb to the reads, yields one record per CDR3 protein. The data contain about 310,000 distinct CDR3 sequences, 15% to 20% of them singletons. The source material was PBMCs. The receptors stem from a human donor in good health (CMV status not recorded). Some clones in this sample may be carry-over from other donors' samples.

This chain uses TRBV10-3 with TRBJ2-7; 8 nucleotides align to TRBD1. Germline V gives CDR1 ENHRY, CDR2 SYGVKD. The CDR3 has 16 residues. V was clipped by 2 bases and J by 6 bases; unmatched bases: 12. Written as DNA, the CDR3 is TGTGCCATCAGTGAGCAGAGGGCAGGGGACAGGAGCGAGCAGTACTTC. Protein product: CAISEQRAGDRSEQYF.

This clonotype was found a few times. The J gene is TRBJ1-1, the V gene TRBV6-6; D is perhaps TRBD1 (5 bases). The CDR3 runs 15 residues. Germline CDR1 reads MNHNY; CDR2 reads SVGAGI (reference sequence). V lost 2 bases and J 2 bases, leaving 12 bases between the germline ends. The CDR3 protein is CASSYGAGLNTEAFF. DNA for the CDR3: TGTGCCAGCAGTTACGGAGCAGGGTTAAACACTGAAGCTTTCTTT.

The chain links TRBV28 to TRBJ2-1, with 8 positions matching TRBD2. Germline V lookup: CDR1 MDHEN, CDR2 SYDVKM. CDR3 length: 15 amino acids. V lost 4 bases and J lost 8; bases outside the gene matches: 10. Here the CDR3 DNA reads TGTGCCAGCAGTTCCGGGGCTAGCGGGTCCCATGAGCAGTTCTTC. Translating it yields CASSSGASGSHEQFF.

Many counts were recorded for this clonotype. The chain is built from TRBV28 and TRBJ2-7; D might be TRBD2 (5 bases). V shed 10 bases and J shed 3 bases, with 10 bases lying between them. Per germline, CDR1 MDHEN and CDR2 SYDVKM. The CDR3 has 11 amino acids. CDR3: CATTGDYEQYF. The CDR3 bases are TGTGCCACCACCGGGGACTACGAGCAGTACTTC.

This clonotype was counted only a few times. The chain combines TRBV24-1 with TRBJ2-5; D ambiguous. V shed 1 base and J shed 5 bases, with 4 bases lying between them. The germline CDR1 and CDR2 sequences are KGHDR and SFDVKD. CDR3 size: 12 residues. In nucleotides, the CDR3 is TGTGCCACCAGTGATTTTTGGGAGACCCAGTACTTC. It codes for CATSDFWETQYF.

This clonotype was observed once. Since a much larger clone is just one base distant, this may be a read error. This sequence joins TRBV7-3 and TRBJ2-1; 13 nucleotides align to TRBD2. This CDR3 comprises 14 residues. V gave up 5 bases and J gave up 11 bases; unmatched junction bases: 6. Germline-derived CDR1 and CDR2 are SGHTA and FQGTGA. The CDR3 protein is CASSLGLAGEKQFF. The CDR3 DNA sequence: TGTGCCAGCAGCCTCGGACTAGCGGGGGAGAAGCAGTTCTTC.

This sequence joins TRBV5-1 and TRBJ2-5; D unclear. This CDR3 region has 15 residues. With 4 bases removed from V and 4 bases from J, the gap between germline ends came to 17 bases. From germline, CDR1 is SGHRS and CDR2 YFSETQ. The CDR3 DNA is TGCGCCAGCAGCGGTTCATTAACCAGTGCAGAGACCCAGTACTTC. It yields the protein CASSGSLTSAETQYF.

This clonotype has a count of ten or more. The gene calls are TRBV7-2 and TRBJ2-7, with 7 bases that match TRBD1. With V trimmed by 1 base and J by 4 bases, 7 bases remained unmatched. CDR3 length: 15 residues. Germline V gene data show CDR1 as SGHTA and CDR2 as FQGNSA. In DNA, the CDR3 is TGTGCCAGCAGCTTAGGACAGGGAGCTCGGTACGAGCAGTACTTC. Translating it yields CASSLGQGARYEQYF.

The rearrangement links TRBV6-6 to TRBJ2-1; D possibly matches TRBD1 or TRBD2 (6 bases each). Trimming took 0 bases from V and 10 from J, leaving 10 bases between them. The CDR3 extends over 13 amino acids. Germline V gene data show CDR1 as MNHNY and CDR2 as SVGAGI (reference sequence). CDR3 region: CASSYSTRGEQFF. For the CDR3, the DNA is TGTGCCAGCAGTTACTCGACTAGGGGGGAGCAGTTCTTC.

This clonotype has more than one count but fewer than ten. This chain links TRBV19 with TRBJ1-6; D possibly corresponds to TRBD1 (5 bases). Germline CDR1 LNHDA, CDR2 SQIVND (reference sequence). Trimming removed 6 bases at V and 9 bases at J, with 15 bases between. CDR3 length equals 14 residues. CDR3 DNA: TGTGCCAGTAGGACCAGGCCGGGGGTTTCACCCCTCCACTTT. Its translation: CASRTRPGVSPLHF.

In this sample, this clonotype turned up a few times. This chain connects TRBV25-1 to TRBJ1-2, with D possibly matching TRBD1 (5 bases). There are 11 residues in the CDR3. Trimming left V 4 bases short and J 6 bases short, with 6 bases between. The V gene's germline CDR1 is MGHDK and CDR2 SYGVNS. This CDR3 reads CASSVGDGYTF. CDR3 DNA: TGTGCCAGCAGTGTGGGGGATGGCTACACCTTC.

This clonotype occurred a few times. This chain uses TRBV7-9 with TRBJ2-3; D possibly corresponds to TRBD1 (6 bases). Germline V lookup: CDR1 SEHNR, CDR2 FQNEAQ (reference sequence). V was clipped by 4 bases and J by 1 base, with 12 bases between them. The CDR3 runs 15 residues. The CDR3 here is CASSWGHQGTDTQYF. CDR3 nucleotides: TGTGCCAGCAGCTGGGGACATCAGGGCACAGATACGCAGTATTTT.

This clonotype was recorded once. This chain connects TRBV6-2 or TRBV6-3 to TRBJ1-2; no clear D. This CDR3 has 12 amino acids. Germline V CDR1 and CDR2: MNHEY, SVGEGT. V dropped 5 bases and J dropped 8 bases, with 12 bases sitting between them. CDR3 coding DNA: TGTGCCAGCAGTCCCTCCATATGGGGCTACACCTTC. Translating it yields CASSPSIWGYTF.

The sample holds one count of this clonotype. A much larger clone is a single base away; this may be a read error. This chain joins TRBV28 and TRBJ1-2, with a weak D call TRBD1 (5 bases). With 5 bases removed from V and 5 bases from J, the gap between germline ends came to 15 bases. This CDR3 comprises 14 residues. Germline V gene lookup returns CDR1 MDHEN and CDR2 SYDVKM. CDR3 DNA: TGTGCCAGCAGTCGCGCCGGGACGGCTTATGGCTACACCTTC. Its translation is CASSRAGTAYGYTF.

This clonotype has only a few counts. This CDR3 reads CASSDGTGYTEAFF. CDR3 bases: TGTGCCAGCAGTGATGGGACAGGGTACACTGAAGCTTTCTTT. The chain recombines TRBV2 with TRBJ1-1, with TRBD1 matching over 9 bases. Germline-derived CDR1 and CDR2 are SNHLY and FYNNEI. The CDR3 totals 14 residues. Trimming at V came to 3 bases and at J to 3 bases, leaving 2 bases not matched to a gene.

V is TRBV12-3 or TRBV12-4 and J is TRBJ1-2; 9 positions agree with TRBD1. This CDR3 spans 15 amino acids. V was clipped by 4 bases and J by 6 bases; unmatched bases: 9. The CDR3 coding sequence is TGTGCCAGCAGTTCCACCGGGACAGGGAGGGATGGCTACACCTTC. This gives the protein CASSSTGTGRDGYTF.

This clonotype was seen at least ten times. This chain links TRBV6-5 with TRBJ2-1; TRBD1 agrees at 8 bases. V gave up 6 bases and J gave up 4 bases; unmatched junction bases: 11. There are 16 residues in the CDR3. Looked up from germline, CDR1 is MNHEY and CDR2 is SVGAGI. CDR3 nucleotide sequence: TGTGCCAGCAGCCGCCGGAGGCAGGGGGCTTACAATGAGCAGTTCTTC. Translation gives CASSRRRQGAYNEQFF.

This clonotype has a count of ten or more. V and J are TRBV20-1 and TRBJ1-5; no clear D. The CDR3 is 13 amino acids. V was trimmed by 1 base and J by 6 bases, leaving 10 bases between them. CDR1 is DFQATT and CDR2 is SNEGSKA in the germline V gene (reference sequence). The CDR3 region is CSARAWEGQPQHF. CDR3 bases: TGCAGTGCTAGAGCATGGGAGGGTCAGCCCCAGCATTTT.

The CDR3 reads CASSYRGTGDEQYF. As DNA, the CDR3 is TGTGCCAGCAGTTATAGGGGGACAGGGGACGAGCAGTACTTC. The rearrangement uses TRBV6-5 and TRBJ2-7; 10 nucleotides line up with TRBD1. After removal of 3 bases from V and 5 bases from J, the junction contained 4 bases not matched to a gene. From germline, CDR1 is MNHEY and CDR2 SVGAGI. The CDR3 covers 14 residues.

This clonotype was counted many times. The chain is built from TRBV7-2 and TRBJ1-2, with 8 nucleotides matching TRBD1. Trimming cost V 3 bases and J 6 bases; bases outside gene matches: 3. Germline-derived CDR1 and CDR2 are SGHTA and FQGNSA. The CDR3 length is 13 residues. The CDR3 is CASSLDRENGYTF. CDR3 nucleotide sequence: TGTGCCAGCAGCTTGGACAGGGAAAATGGCTACACCTTC.

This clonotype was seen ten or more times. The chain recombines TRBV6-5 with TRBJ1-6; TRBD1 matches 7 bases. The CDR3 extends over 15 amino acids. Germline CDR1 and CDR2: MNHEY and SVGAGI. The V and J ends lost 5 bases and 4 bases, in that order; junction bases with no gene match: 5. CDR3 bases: TGTGCCAGCAGTCGTCGGACAGGATATAATTCACCCCTCCACTTT. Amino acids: CASSRRTGYNSPLHF.

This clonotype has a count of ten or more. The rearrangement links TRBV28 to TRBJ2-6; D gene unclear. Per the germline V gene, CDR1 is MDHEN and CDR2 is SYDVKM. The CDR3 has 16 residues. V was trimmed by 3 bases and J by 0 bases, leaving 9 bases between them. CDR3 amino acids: CASSFGESSGANVLTF. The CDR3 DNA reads TGTGCCAGCAGTTTCGGCGAGAGCTCTGGGGCCAACGTCCTGACTTTC.

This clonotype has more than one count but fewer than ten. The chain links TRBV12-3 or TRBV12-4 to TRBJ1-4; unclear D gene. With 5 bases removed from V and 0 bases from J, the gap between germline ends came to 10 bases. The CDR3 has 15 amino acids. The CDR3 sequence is CASSHPDTTNEKLFF. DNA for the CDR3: TGTGCCAGCAGTCATCCAGACACAACTAATGAAAAACTGTTTTTT.

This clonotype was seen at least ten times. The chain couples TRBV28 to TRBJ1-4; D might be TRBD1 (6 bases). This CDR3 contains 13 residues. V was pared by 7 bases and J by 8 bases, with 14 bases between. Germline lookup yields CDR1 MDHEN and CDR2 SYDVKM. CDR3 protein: CASTGAGEEKLFF. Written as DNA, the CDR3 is TGTGCCAGCACGGGAGCAGGGGAAGAAAAACTGTTTTTT.

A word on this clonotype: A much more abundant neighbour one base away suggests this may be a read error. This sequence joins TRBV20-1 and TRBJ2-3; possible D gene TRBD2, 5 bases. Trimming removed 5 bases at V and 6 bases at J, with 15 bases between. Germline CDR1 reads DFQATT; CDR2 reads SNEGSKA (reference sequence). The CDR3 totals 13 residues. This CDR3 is CSAGSVGRDTQYF. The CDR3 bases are TGCAGTGCTGGTAGCGTGGGCAGGGATACGCAGTATTTT.

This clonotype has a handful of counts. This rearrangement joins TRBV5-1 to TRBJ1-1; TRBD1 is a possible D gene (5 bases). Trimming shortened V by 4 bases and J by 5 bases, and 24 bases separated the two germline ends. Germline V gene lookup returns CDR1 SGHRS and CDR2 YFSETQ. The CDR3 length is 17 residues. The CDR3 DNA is TGCGCCAGCAGCACCACCCGGACGGAGGGGAGTCGAACTGAAGCTTTCTTT. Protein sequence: CASSTTRTEGSRTEAFF.

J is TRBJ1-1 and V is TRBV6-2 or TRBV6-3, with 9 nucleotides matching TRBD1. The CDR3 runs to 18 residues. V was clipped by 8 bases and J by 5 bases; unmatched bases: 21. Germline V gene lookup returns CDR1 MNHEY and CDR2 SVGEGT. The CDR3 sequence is CASRNPRTGAVARTEAFF. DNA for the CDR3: TGTGCCAGCCGTAACCCTCGGACAGGGGCGGTTGCGAGGACTGAAGCTTTCTTT.

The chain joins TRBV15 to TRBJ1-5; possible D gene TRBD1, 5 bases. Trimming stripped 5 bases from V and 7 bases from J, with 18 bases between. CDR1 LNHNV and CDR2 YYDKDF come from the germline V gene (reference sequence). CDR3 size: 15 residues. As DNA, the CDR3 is TGTGCCACCAGCCTCGTCCTAGGGGAAGGACAGCCCCAGCATTTT. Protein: CATSLVLGEGQPQHF.

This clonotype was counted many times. The CDR3 sequence: CASSLPEFYEQYF. CDR3 DNA: TGTGCCAGCAGCTTACCGGAATTCTACGAGCAGTACTTC. The chain is built from TRBV7-2 and TRBJ2-7; D remains ambiguous. Trimming pared 2 bases from V and 3 bases from J, leaving 8 bases between. The CDR3 covers 13 residues. The germline CDR1 and CDR2 sequences are SGHTA and FQGNSA.

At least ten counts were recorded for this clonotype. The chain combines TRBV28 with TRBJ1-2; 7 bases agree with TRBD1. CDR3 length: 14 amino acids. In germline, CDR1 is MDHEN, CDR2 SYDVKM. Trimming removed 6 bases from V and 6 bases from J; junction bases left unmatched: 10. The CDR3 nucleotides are TGTGCCAGCAGCTCCACCAGGGGGATTAATGGCTACACCTTC. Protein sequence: CASSSTRGINGYTF.